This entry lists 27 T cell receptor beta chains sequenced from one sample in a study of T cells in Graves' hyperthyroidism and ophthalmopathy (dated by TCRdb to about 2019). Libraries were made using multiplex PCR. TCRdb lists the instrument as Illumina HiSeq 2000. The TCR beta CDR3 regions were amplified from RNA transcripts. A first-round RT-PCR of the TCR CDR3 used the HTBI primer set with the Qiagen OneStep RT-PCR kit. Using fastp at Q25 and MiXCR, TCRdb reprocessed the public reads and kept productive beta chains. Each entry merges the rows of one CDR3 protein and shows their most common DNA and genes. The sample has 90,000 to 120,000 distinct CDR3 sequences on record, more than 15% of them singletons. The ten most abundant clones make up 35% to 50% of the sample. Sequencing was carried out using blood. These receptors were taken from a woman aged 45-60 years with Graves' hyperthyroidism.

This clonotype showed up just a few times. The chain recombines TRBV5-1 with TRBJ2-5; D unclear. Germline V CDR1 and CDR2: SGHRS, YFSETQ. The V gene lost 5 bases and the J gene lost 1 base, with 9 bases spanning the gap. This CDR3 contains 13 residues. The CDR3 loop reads CASRPDVQETQYF. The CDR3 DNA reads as TGCGCCAGCAGACCGGACGTCCAAGAGACCCAGTACTTC.

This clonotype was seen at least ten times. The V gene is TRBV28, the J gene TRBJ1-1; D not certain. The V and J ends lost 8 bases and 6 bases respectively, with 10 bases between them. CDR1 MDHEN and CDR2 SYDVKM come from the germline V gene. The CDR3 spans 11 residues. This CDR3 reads CASVYRAEAFF. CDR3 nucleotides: TGTGCCAGCGTTTATAGGGCTGAAGCTTTCTTT.

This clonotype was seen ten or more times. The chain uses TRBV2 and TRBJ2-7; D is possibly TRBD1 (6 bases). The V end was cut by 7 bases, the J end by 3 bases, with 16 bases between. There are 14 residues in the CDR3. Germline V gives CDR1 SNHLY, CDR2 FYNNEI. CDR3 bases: TGTGCCAGCAAGTCTCGCAGGGGCCTCTACGAGCAGTACGTC. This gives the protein CASKSRRGLYEQYV.

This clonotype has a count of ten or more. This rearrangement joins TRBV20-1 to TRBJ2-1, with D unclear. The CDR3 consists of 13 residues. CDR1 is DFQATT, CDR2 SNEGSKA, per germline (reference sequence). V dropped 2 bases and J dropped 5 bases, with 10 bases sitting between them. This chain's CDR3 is CSARLSLNNEQFF. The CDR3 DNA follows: TGCAGTGCTAGACTATCCCTCAACAATGAGCAGTTCTTC.

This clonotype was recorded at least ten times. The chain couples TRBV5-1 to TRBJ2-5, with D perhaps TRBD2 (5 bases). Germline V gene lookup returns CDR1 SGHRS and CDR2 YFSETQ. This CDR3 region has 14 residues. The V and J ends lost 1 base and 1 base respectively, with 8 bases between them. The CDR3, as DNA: TGCGCCAGCAGCTTGATCGGGGTCCAAGAGACCCAGTACTTC. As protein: CASSLIGVQETQYF.

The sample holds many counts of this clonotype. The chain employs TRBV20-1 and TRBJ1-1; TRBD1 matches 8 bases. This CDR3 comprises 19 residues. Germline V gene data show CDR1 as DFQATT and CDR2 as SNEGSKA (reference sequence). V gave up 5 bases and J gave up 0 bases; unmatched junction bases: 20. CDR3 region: CSAGSLRDRIIRMNTEAFF. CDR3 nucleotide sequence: TGCAGTGCTGGGAGCCTAAGGGACAGGATTATAAGGATGAACACTGAAGCTTTCTTT.

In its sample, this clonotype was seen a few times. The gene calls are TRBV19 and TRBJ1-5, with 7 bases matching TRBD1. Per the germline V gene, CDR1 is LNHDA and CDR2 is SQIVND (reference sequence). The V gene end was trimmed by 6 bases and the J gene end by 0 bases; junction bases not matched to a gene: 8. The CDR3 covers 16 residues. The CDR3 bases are TGTGCCAGTAGAGCAACAGGGGAAAATAGCAATCAGCCCCAGCATTTT. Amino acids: CASRATGENSNQPQHF.

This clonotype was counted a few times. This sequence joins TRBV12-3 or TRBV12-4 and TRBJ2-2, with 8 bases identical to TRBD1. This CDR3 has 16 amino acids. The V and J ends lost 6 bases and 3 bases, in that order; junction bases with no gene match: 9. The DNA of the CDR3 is TGTGCCAGCAGAAAGACAGGGGATGGAGACACCGGGGAGCTGTTTTTT. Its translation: CASRKTGDGDTGELFF.

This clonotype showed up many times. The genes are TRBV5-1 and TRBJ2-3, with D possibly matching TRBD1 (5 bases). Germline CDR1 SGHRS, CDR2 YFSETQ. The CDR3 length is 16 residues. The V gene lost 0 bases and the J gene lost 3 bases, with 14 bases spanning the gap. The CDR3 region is CASSLARGSTTDTQYF. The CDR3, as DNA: TGCGCCAGCAGCTTGGCTAGGGGATCAACGACAGATACGCAGTATTTT.

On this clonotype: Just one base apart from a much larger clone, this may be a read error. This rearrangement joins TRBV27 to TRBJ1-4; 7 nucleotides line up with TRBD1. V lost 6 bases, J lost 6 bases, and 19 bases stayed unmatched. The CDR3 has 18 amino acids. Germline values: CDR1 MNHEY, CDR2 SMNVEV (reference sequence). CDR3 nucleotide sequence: TGTGCCAGCAGCTCTCGTTTCGGCACAGGGGCCCCTGATGAAAAACTGTTTTTT. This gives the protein CASSSRFGTGAPDEKLFF.

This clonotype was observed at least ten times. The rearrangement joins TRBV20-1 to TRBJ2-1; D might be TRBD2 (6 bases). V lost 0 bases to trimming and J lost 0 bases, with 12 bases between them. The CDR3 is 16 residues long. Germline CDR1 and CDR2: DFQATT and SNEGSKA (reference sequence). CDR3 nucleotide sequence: TGCAGTGCTAGAGATTTGCGGGGAACCTCCTACAATGAGCAGTTCTTC. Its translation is CSARDLRGTSYNEQFF.

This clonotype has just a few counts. In nucleotides, the CDR3 is TGTGCCAGCAGCCAGACCCTCGGGTACCAAGAGACCCAGTACTTC. It translates to CASSQTLGYQETQYF. The chain joins TRBV7-9 to TRBJ2-5; D gene uncertain. CDR1 and CDR2 (germline): SEHNR, FQNEAQ (reference sequence). The V end lost 5 bases, the J end lost 0 bases, and 13 bases lay between the germline ends. The CDR3 length is 15 residues.

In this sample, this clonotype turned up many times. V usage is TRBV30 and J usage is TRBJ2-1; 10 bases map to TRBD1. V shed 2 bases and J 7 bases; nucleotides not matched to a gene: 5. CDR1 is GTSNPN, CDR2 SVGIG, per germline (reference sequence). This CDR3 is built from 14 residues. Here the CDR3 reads CAWSRGTGDNEQFF. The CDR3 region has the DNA TGTGCCTGGAGTCGGGGGACAGGGGATAATGAGCAGTTCTTC.

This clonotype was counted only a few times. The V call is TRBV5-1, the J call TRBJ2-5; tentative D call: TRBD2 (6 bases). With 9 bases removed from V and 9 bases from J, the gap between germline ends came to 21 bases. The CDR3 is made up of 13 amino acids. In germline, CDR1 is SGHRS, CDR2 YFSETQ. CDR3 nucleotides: TGCGCCAATCCCGCAAGGACCTCGGGGGCCCAGTACTTC. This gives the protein CANPARTSGAQYF.

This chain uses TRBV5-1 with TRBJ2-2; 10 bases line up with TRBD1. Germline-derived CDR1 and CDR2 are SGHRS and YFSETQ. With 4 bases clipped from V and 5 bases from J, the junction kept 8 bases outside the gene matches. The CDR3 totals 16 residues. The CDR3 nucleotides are TGCGCCAGCAGCCCGGGACAGGGGTCGCGTACCGGGGAGCTGTTTTTT. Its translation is CASSPGQGSRTGELFF.

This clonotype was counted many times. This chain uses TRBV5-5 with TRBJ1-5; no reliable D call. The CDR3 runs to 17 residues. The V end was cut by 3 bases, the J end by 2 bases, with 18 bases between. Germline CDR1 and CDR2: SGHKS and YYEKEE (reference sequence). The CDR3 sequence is CASSYGQNLLGNQPQHF. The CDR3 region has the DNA TGTGCCAGCAGCTACGGGCAGAATTTATTGGGCAATCAGCCCCAGCATTTT.

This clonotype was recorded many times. CDR3 region: CASSALLGSNEQFF. The CDR3 nucleotides read TGTGCCAGCAGTGCGCTTTTGGGGAGCAATGAGCAGTTCTTC. The chain recombines TRBV2 with TRBJ2-1, with D tentatively TRBD2 (5 bases). The CDR3 length is 14 residues. Deletions cut 4 bases from V and 6 bases from J, with 13 bases between. Germline CDR1 and CDR2: SNHLY and FYNNEI.

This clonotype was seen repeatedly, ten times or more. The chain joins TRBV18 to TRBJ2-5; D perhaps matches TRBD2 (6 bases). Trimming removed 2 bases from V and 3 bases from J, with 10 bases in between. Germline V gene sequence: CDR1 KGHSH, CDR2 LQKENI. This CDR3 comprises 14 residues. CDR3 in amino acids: CASSPKGLEETQYF. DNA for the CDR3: TGTGCCAGCTCACCAAAGGGACTCGAAGAGACCCAGTACTTC.

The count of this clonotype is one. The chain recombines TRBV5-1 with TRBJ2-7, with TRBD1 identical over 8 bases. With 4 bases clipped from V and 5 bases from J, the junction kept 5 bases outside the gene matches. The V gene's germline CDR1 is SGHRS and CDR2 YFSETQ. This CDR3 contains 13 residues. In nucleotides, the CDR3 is TGCGCCAGCAGCCGGACAGGGAACCACGAGCAGTACTTC. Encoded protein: CASSRTGNHEQYF. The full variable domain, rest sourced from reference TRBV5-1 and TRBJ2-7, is KAGVTQTPRYLIKTRGQQVTLSCSPISGHRSVSWYQQTPGQGLQFLFEYFSETQRNKGNFPGRFSGRQFSNSRSEMNVSTLELGDSALYLCASSRTGNHEQYFGPGTRLTVT.

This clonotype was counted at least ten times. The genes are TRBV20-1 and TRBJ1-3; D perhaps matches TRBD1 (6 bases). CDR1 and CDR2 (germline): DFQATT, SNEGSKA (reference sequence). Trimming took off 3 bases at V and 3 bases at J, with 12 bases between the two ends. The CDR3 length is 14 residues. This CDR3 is CSAREQGSGNTIYF. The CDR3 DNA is TGCAGTGCTAGGGAGCAGGGGAGTGGAAACACCATATATTTT.

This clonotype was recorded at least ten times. CDR3: CASSRGLGSYEQYV. The DNA of the CDR3 is TGTGCCAGCAGTCGAGGACTAGGATCCTACGAGCAGTACGTC. The rearrangement links TRBV12-3 or TRBV12-4 to TRBJ2-7; 7 nucleotides match TRBD2. V was clipped by 5 bases and J by 1 base; unmatched bases: 5. CDR3 size: 14 residues.

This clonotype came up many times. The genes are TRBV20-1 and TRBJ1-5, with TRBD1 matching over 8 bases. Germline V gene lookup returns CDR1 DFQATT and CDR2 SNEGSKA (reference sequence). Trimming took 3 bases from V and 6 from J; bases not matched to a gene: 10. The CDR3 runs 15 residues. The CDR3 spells CSASPRGPGFQPQHF. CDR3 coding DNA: TGCAGTGCTAGTCCCAGGGGGCCGGGTTTTCAGCCCCAGCATTTT.

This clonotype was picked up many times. The CDR3 sequence: CASSLGQTFSEAFF. DNA of the CDR3: TGCGCCAGCAGCTTGGGACAGACATTTTCGGAAGCTTTCTTT. This chain links TRBV5-1 with TRBJ1-1; tentatively, D is TRBD1 (5 bases). Germline CDR1 SGHRS, CDR2 YFSETQ. Between the trimmed V and J ends, which lost 0 bases and 8 bases, there was a span of 14 bases. The CDR3 extends over 14 amino acids.

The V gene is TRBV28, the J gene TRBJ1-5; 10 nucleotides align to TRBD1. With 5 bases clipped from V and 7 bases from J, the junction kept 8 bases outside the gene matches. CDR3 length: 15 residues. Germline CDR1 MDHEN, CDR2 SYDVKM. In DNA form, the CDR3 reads TGTGCCAGCAGTAAGAGGGACAGGGGAGGACAGCCCCAGCATTTT. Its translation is CASSKRDRGGQPQHF.

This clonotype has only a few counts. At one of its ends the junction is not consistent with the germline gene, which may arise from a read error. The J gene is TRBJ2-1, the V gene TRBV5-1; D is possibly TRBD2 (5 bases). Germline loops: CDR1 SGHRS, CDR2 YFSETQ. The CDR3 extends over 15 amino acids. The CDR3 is CASRFLAGPTNERFF. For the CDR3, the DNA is TGCGCCAGCAGGTTCCTGGCGGGCCCTACCAATGAGCGGTTCTTC.

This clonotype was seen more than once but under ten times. CDR3 bases: TGTGCCAGCAGCTTGAGTAGGACACTGAACACTGAAGCTTTCTTT. It codes for CASSLSRTLNTEAFF. The rearrangement joins TRBV5-4 to TRBJ1-1; D is possibly TRBD1 (5 bases). This CDR3 has 15 residues. Trimming removed 1 base at V and 0 bases at J, with 10 bases between. Germline lookup yields CDR1 SGHNT and CDR2 YYREEE (reference sequence).

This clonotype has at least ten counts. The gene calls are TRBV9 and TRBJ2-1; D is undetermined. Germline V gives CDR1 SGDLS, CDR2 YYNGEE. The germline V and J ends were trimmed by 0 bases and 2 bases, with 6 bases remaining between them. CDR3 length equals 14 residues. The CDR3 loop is CASSVDGPYNEQFF. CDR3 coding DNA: TGTGCCAGCAGCGTAGACGGCCCCTACAATGAGCAGTTCTTC.